The present T cell receptor (beta chain) was sequenced within a study of blood T cell repertoires in COVID-19. Assay: immunoSEQ multiplex PCR; the TCRdb copy retains only in-frame clones and omits some. This table has about 240,000 clones, roughly 91% appearing once. Trimming cost V 2 bases and J 2 bases; bases outside gene matches: 15. This CDR3 contains 20 residues. Germline CDR1 SGHTA, CDR2 FQGTGA. This receptor was obtained from a woman aged 35 to 49 who had recovered from COVID-19. The sequencing sample was made of peripheral blood. V gene TRBV7-3 combines with J gene TRBJ2-6; 7 bases match TRBD2. CDR3 protein: CASSLEGGIQRWAGANVLTF. CDR3 in DNA: TGTGCCAGCAGCTTAGAGGGAGGGATACAGCGGTGGGCTGGGGCCAACGTCCTGACTTTC.